The clone carrying this T cell receptor (beta chain) was observed a few times. Its antigen is as yet unknown. Trimming shortened V by 6 bases and J by 4 bases, and 10 bases separated the two germline ends. The CDR3 runs 12 residues. Germline V gene lookup returns CDR1 SQVTM and CDR2 ANQGSEA. Study-level results: Tumor memory CD4+ T cell TCR gene usage clustered with blood and lymph node memory CD4+ cells and lymph node naive CD4+ cells.

After constant-region reverse-primer amplification, full-length variable regions underwent semi-nested PCR with Nested Universal Primer A. TCRdb called the 5' RACE reads again in MiXCR, with one record for every CDR3 protein. The table records some 44,000 distinct CDR3 sequences, roughly 31% of them present only once. Sequenced: tumor-infiltrating memory CD4+ T cells sorted from the breast tumor. Subset reported: memory CD4+ T cells, CD4+CD45RO+CD25-. The chain combines TRBV29-1 with TRBJ2-4; D is unclear. The clonotype was recovered from a female donor with breast cancer. The CDR3 nucleotides read TGCAGCGTCAGACTGGGGAAAAACATTCAGTACTTC. This encodes CSVRLGKNIQYF.